A single sample is the source of the 3 T cell receptor beta chains below, sequenced in a study of T cell changes during pregnancy in multiple sclerosis. The assay was immunoSEQ multiplex PCR, and TCRdb's table has in-frame clones only and misses some. The sample carries 50,000 to 60,000 clones, about 89% recorded once. This specimen was CD4+ T cells from peripheral blood mononuclear cells, taken in the first trimester of pregnancy. These receptors came from a female donor with multiple sclerosis, enrolled in a pregnancy study.

CDR3 coding DNA: TGTGCCAGCTGGGGGAACGGGGGGGCGTATGGCTACACCTTC. Encoded protein: CASWGNGGAYGYTF. The chain has TRBV6-5 and TRBJ1-2, with D possibly matching TRBD1 (6 bases). Trimming shortened V by 8 bases and J by 5 bases, and 18 bases separated the two germline ends. The CDR3 loop spans 14 amino acids. CDR1 MNHEY and CDR2 SVGAGI come from the germline V gene.

The chain uses TRBV10-1 and TRBJ2-3; perhaps TRBD1 as D (5 bases). V was shortened by 3 bases and J by 3 bases, with 10 bases between the two germline ends. Looked up from germline, CDR1 is WNHNN and CDR2 is SYGVQD (reference sequence). The CDR3 is 14 residues long. CDR3 DNA: TGCGCCAGCAGTGAACGGCAGGGAACAGATACGCAGTATTTT. This sequence encodes CASSERQGTDTQYF.

The gene calls are TRBV27 and TRBJ1-1; no clear D. The CDR3 contains 13 residues. Germline CDR1 is MNHEY and CDR2 is SMNVEV (reference sequence). V was shortened by 6 bases and J by 1 base, with 9 bases between the two germline ends. The CDR3 nucleotides read TGTGCCAGCAGCCTTCTAGGGAACACTGAAGCTTTCTTT. Translating gives CASSLLGNTEAFF.